This TCR beta chain originates from a study of vaccination effects on CD4 cells after COVID-19. Antigen-specific CD4+ T cells were expanded with viral peptide pools in the ViraFEST assay before sequencing. At the end of 9 to 11 days of culture, CD4+ T cells were isolated. Each participant was given two doses of one vaccine (BNT162b2 or mRNA-1273). About this clone itself: What it recognizes is unknown.

Using immunoSEQ multiplex PCR, the repertoire was profiled, and TCRdb retains in-frame clones only, with some absent. The sample comprises 25,000 to 35,000 clones, roughly 60% of which are singletons, and roughly 8.6% rests with the top ten. This clonotype was sampled from a human donor who received a COVID-19 vaccine. This specimen consisted of CD4+ T cells from PBMCs cultured with SARS-CoV-2 spike peptides, obtained after COVID-19 vaccination.

CDR3 residues: CASSDRDNTIYF. CDR3 DNA sequence: TGTGCCAGCAGTGACAGGGATAACACCATATATTTT. The J gene is TRBJ1-3, the V gene TRBV2, with D tentatively TRBD1 (5 bases). Deletions cut 3 bases from V and 7 bases from J, with 7 bases between. The CDR3 contains 12 residues. Germline CDR1 reads SNHLY; CDR2 reads FYNNEI. The full variable domain, with the rest looked up from reference TRBV2 and TRBJ1-3, is EPEVTQTPSHQVTQMGQEVILRCVPISNHLYFYWYRQILGQKVEFLVSFYNNEISEKSEIFDDQFSVERPDGSNFTLKIRSTKLEDSAMYFCASSDRDNTIYFGEGSWLTVV.